This TCR beta chain came from a study of blood T cell repertoires in COVID-19. Germline V gene sequence: CDR1 LNHNV, CDR2 YYDKDF (reference sequence). With 5 bases clipped from V and 4 bases from J, the junction kept 7 bases outside the gene matches. The CDR3 has 15 residues. Some clones are missing from TCRdb's copy, which holds only in-frame ones; the method was immunoSEQ multiplex PCR. This sample has over 90,000 clones, with around nine tenths found just once. The sequenced sample was peripheral blood. The rearrangement links TRBV15 to TRBJ2-1, with 8 bases identical to TRBD2. This TCR came from a middle-aged man with active or convalescent COVID-19. CDR3 region: CATSALAALYNEQFF. CDR3 coding DNA: TGTGCCACCAGCGCACTAGCGGCCCTTTACAATGAGCAGTTCTTC.